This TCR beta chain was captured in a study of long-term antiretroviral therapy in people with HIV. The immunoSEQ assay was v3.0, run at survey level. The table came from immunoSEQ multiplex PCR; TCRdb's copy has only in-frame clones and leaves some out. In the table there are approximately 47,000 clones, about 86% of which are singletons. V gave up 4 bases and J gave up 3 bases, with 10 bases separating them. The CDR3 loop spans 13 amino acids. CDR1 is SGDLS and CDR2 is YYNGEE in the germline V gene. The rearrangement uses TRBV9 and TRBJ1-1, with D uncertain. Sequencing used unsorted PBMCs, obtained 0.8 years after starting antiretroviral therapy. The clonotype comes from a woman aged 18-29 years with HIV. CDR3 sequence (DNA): TGTGCCAGCAGCTTCAGCGACCACACTGAAGCTTTCTTT. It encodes CASSFSDHTEAFF.